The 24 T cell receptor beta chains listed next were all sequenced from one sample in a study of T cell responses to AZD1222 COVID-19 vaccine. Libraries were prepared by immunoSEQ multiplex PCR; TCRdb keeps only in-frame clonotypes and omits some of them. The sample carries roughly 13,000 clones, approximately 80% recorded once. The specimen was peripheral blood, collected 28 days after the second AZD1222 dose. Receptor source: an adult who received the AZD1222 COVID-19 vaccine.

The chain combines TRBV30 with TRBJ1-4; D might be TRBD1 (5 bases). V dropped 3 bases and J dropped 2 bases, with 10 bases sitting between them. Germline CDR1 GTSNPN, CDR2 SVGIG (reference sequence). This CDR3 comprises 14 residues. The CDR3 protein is CAWRGPGTNEKLFF. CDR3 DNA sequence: TGTGCCTGGAGGGGGCCGGGGACTAATGAAAAACTGTTTTTT.

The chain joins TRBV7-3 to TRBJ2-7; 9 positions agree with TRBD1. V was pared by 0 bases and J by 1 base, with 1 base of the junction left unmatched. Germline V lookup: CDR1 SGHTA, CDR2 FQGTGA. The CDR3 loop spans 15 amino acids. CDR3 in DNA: TGTGCCAGCAGCTTAACTGGGACAGGGTCCTACGAGCAGTACTTC. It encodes CASSLTGTGSYEQYF.

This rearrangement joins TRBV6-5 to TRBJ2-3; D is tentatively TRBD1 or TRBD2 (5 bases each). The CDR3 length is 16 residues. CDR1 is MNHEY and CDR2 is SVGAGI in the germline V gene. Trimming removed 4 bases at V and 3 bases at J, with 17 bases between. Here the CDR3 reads CASSWTPGHRTDTQYF. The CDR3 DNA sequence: TGTGCCAGCAGTTGGACTCCGGGGCATCGTACAGATACGCAGTATTTT.

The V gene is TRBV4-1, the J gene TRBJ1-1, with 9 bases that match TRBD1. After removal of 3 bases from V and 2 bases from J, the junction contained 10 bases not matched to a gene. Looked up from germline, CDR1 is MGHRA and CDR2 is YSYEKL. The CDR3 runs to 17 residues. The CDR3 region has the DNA TGCGCCAGCAGCCACCACCCCGGACAGGGGAGTAACACTGAAGCTTTCTTT. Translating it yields CASSHHPGQGSNTEAFF.

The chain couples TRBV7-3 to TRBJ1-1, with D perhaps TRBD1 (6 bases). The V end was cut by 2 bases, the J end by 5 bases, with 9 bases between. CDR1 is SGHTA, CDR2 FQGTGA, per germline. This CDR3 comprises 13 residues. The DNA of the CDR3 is TGTGCCAGCAGCTTACAGGGGCAGACTGAAGCTTTCTTT. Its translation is CASSLQGQTEAFF.

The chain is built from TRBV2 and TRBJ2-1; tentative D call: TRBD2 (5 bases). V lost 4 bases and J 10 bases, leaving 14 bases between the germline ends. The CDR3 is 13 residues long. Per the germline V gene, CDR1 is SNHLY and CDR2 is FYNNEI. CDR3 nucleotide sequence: TGTGCCAGCAGTGGAGACTACCTTTTAGAGCAGTTCTTC. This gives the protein CASSGDYLLEQFF.

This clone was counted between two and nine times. The CDR3 region has the DNA TGTGCCAGCAGCCCAACTAGCGGGCTTAACACCTACAATGAGCAGTTCTTC. Translated, it gives CASSPTSGLNTYNEQFF. J is TRBJ2-1 and V is TRBV9, with 9 bases matching TRBD2. Germline assignment: CDR1 SGDLS and CDR2 YYNGEE. After removal of 4 bases from V and 2 bases from J, the junction contained 10 bases not matched to a gene. This CDR3 is built from 17 residues.

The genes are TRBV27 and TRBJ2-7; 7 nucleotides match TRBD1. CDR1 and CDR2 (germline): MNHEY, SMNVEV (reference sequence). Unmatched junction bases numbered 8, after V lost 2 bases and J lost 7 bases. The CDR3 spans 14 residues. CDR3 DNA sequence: TGTGCCAGCAGTTTAATAGCAGGGGGTGGGGAGCAGTACTTC. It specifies CASSLIAGGGEQYF.

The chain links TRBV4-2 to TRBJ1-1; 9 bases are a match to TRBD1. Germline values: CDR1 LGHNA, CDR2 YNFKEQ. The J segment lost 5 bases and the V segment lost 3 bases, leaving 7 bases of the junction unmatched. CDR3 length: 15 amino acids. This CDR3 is CASSQLQGASTEAFF. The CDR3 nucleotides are TGTGCCAGCAGCCAGCTACAGGGGGCATCAACTGAAGCTTTCTTT.

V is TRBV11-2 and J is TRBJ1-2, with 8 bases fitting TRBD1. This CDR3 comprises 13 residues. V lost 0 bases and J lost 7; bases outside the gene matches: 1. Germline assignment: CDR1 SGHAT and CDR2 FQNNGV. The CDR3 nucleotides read TGTGCCAGCAGCTTAGACAGGGGGCCTGGCTACACCTTC. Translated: CASSLDRGPGYTF.

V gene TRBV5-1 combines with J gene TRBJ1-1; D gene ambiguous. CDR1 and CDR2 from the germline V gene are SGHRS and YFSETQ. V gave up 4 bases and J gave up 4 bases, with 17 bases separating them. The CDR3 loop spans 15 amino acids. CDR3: CASSPGPDGSTEAFF. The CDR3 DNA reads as TGCGCCAGCAGCCCGGGCCCAGATGGGAGCACTGAAGCTTTCTTT.

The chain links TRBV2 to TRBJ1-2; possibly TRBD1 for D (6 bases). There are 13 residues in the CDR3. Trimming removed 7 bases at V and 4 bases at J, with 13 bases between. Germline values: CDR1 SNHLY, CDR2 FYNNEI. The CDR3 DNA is TGTGCCAGCATCTCAGGGGCAAGCTATGGCTACACCTTC. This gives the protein CASISGASYGYTF.

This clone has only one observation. The chain's CDR3 is CASSVEWAGELFF. The CDR3 coding sequence is TGTGCCAGCAGCGTTGAGTGGGCCGGGGAGCTGTTTTTT. The chain recombines TRBV6-5 with TRBJ2-2; unclear D gene. CDR1 and CDR2 from the germline V gene are MNHEY and SVGAGI. Trimming removed 6 bases at V and 6 bases at J, with 11 bases between. The CDR3 is made up of 13 amino acids.

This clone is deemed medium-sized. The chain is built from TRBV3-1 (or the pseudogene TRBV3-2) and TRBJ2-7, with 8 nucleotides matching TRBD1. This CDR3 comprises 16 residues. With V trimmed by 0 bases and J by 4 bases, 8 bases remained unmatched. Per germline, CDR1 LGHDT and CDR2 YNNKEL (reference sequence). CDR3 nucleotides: TGTGCCAGCAGCCAAGATAGCGGCCAGGGGGCATACGAGCAGTACTTC. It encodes CASSQDSGQGAYEQYF.

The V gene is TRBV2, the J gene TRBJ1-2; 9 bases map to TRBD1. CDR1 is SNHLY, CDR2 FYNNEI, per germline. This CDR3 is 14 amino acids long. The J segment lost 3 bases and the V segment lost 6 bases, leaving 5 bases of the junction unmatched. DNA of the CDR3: TGTGCCAGCAGCGGGGACAGGGTCGACTATGGCTACACCTTC. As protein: CASSGDRVDYGYTF.

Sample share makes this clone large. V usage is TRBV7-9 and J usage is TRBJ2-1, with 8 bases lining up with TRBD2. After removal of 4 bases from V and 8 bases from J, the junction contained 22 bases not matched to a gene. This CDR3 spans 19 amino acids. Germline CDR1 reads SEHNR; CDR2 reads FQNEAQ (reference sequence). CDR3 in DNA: TGTGCCAGCAGCTCCCATGACACAAGCGGGGGCCCTCAACGGGATGAGCAGTTCTTC. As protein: CASSSHDTSGGPQRDEQFF.

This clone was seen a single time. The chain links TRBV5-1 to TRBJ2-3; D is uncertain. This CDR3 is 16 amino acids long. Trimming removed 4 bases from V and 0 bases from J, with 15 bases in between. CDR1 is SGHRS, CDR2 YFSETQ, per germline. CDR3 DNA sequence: TGCGCCAGCAGCCCCGGTAATTACGGTAGCACAGATACGCAGTATTTT. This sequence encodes CASSPGNYGSTDTQYF.

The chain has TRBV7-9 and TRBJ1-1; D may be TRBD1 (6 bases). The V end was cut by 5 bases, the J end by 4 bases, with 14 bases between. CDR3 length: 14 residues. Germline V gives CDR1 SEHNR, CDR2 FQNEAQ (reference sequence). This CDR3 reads CASSPRDTLTEAFF. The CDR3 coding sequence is TGTGCCAGCAGCCCCCGGGACACTCTCACTGAAGCTTTCTTT.

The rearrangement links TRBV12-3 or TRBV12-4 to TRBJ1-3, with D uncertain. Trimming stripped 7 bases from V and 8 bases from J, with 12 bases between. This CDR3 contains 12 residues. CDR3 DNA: TGTGCCAGCACCCTGAGTCGTTACACCATATATTTT. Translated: CASTLSRYTIYF.

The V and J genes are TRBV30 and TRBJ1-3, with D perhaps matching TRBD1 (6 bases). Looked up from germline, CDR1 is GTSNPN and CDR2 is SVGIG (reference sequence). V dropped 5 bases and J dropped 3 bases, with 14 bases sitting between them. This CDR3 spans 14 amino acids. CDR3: CAWGLQGRGNTIYF. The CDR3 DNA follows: TGTGCCTGGGGGTTACAGGGACGTGGAAACACCATATATTTT.

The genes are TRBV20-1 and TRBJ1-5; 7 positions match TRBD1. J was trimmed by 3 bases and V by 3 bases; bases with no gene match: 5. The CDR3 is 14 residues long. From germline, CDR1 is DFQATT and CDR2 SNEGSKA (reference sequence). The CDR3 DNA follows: TGCAGTGCTAGTGGGGACAGCTACAATCAGCCCCAGCATTTT. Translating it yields CSASGDSYNQPQHF.

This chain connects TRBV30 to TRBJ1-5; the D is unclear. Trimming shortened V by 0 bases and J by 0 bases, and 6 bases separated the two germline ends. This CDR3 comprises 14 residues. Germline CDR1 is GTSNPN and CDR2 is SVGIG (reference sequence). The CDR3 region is CAWSVLASNQPQHF. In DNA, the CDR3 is TGTGCCTGGAGTGTCCTAGCTAGCAATCAGCCCCAGCATTTT.

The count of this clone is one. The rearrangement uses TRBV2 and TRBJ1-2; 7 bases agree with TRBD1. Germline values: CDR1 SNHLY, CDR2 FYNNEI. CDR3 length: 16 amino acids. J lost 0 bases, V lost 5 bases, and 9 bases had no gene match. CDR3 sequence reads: CASSRTGTAANYGYTF. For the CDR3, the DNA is TGTGCCAGCAGTCGGACCGGGACAGCTGCTAACTATGGCTACACCTTC.

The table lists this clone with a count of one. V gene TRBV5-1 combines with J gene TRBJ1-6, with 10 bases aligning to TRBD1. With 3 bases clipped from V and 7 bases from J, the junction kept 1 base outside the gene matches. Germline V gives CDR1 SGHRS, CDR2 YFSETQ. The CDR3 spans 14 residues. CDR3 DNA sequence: TGCGCCAGCAGCTGGGGACAGGGGAATTCACCCCTCCACTTT. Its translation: CASSWGQGNSPLHF.